These 5 T cell receptor beta chains were all obtained from the same sample, sequenced in a study of T cell repertoires in cytomegalovirus infection. TCRdb reanalysed the reads using MiXCR and keeps one entry per CDR3 protein. The table lists 250,000 to 300,000 distinct CDR3 sequences, about a sixth of them singletons. Sequenced material: CD8+ T cells from PBMCs. The receptors originated from a human donor in good health (CMV status not recorded). Some clones in this sample may be carry-over from other donors' samples.

The genes are TRBV6-6 and TRBJ1-1; the match to TRBD1 covers 8 bases. This CDR3 comprises 15 residues. Germline lookup yields CDR1 MNHNY and CDR2 SVGAGI (reference sequence). V shed 2 bases, J shed 5 bases, and the junction held 7 bases outside the gene matches. The CDR3 sequence: CASSYGGGTGTEAFF. The DNA of the CDR3 is TGTGCCAGCAGTTACGGGGGCGGGACAGGTACTGAAGCTTTCTTT.

At least ten counts were recorded for this clonotype. The chain is built from TRBV20-1 and TRBJ1-1; D not resolved. Trimming took off 8 bases at V and 3 bases at J, with 16 bases between the two ends. This CDR3 comprises 13 residues. In germline, CDR1 is DFQATT, CDR2 SNEGSKA (reference sequence). CDR3 sequence (DNA): TGCAGTCCCCGAGAGTGGATTGACACTGAAGCTTTCTTT. It translates to CSPREWIDTEAFF.

This clonotype was picked up a small number of times. The genes are TRBV6-5 and TRBJ1-5; D remains ambiguous. CDR3 length: 13 residues. V was clipped by 6 bases and J by 7 bases, with 13 bases between them. In germline, CDR1 is MNHEY, CDR2 SVGAGI. For the CDR3, the DNA is TGTGCCAGCAGCCTACGACACGGACAGCCCCAGCATTTT. Translated: CASSLRHGQPQHF.

This clonotype has more than one count but fewer than ten. CDR3 protein: CASSLPQGGQSGANVLTF. The CDR3 bases are TGTGCCAGCAGCTTACCCCAGGGAGGGCAGTCTGGGGCCAACGTCCTGACTTTC. This chain links TRBV11-2 with TRBJ2-6; 7 bases are shared with TRBD2. The germline V gene encodes CDR1 SGHAT and CDR2 FQNNGV. V shed 2 bases and J 1 base; nucleotides not matched to a gene: 8. The CDR3 is made up of 18 amino acids.

This chain uses TRBV20-1 with TRBJ1-3; a possible D gene is TRBD1 (5 bases). CDR3 length equals 14 residues. Germline values: CDR1 DFQATT, CDR2 SNEGSKA (reference sequence). Trimming left V 6 bases short and J 2 bases short, with 14 bases between. The CDR3 here is CSARDGETGNTIYF. The CDR3 nucleotides read TGCAGTGCCCGGGACGGGGAGACTGGAAACACCATATATTTT.